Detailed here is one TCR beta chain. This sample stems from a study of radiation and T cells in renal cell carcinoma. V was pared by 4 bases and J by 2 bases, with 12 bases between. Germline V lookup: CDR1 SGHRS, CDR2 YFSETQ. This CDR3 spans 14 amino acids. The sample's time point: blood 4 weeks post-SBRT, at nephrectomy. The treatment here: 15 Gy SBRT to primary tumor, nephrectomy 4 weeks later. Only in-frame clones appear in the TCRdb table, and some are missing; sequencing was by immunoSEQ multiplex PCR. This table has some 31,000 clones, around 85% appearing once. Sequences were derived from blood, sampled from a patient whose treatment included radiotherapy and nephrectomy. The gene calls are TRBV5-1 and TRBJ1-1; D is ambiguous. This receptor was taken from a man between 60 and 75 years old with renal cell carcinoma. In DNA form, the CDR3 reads TGCGCCAGCAGCCCCGGGCCTGAAAACACTGAAGCTTTCTTT. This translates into CASSPGPENTEAFF.